The T cell receptor beta chain under discussion was sequenced for a study of type 1 regulatory T cells (dated by TCRdb to the early 2020s). Describing the broader study: An in vitro protocol by which a Tr1-enriched, alloantigen-specific CD4 T cell product named T-allo10 was generated was characterized in the study. T-allo10 was being tested clinically in patients with hematological malignancies who were undergoing allogeneic hematopoietic stem cell transplantation. Broader findings and caveats from the paper: A more restricted TCR repertoire was observed in Tr1 cells than in non-Tr1 cells, and this restriction was interpreted in the study as alloantigen-induced clonal expansion.

Including the terminal cysteine and phenylalanine, the CDR3 comprises 15 residues. Here the CDR3 DNA is all that survives: 45 bases in frame from base 1. V and J are trimmed by 0 bases and 7 bases, and the gene matches miss 5 bases of the junction. Sequences SGHRS (CDR1) and YFSETQ (CDR2) are obtained from the germline V gene. The sequencing machine was an Illumina MiSeq. TCRdb reran the public reads through fastp at Q25 and MiXCR, keeping productive beta chains. Every CDR3 protein is listed once, alongside the most common genes and DNA of its rows. This sample is represented by tens of thousands of distinct CDR3 sequences; 62% of them were singletons. Approximately 2% of the sample is held by the ten biggest clonotypes. To note about this clonotype: Its target antigen remains unknown. No base qualities exist here, and no much larger clone lies one base off it.

The sequence is built from TRBV5-1 and TRBJ2-1; TRBD2 matches 9 bases in the middle. The sequencing sample was made of cultured non-Tr1 T cells, either the whole culture or a sorted T cell fraction (not recorded which). What the cell subset or site label conveys for this sample: non-Tr1 population from the T-allo10 product. This clonotype was sampled from a human donor in good health. CDR3 sequence: CASSLDVAGANEQFF. In nucleotides, the sequence is TGCGCCAGCAGCTTGGATGTAGCGGGAGCGAATGAGCAGTTCTTC.